The 27 T cell receptor beta chains below come from one sample, sequenced in a study of a mutant IDH1 vaccine in newly diagnosed glioma. Generated by immunoSEQ multiplex PCR, the TCRdb table keeps only in-frame clones and is missing some. The data contain 45,000 to 55,000 clones, roughly 85% of them singletons. Time point of the sample: baseline, week 1 (first vaccination visit). Noted treatment: pre-vaccination baseline after standard-of-care therapy. The specimen was PBMCs, collected from a glioma patient treated with radiotherapy, temozolomide or both. The origin of the receptors is a man aged 35 to 55 with glioma.

J is TRBJ2-2 and V is TRBV28; 9 nucleotides align to TRBD2. The CDR3 is made up of 17 amino acids. Germline CDR1 and CDR2: MDHEN and SYDVKM. The junction had 8 bases not matched to a gene; V was cut back by 0 bases and J by 6 bases. The CDR3 loop reads CASSLWGLASGPGELFF. CDR3 DNA: TGTGCCAGCAGTTTATGGGGACTAGCTTCGGGGCCCGGGGAGCTGTTTTTT.

The V gene is TRBV5-1, the J gene TRBJ1-1; D unresolved. The V gene lost 3 bases and the J gene lost 0 bases, with 6 bases spanning the gap. The CDR3 sequence is 13 residues long. Germline loops: CDR1 SGHRS, CDR2 YFSETQ. The CDR3 DNA follows: TGCGCCAGCAGCTCCCACATGAACACTGAAGCTTTCTTT. Residues: CASSSHMNTEAFF.

J is TRBJ2-2 and V is TRBV7-2; 7 bases are shared with TRBD2. CDR1 SGHTA and CDR2 FQGNSA come from the germline V gene. There are 15 residues in the CDR3. The junction had 6 bases not matched to a gene; V was cut back by 5 bases and J by 3 bases. The CDR3 nucleotides are TGTGCCAGCAGCCGGGCTAGCGGCGACACCGGGGAGCTGTTTTTT. Translation gives CASSRASGDTGELFF. The full variable domain, in which reference TRBV7-2 and TRBJ2-2 provide the parts outside the CDR3, is GAGVSQSPSNKVTEKGKDVELRCDPISGHTALYWYRQSLGQGLEFLIYFQGNSAPDKSGLPSDRFSAERTGGSVSTLTIQRTQQEDSAVYLCASSRASGDTGELFFGEGSRLTVL.

The CDR3 sequence: CASRTLYSSYEQYF. The CDR3 bases are TGTGCCAGCAGGACGCTATACAGCTCCTACGAGCAGTACTTC. The chain employs TRBV2 and TRBJ2-7; no definite D call. The CDR3 length is 14 residues. V was trimmed by 6 bases and J by 0 bases, leaving 12 bases between them. Germline CDR1 SNHLY, CDR2 FYNNEI.

V is TRBV27 and J is TRBJ1-2; the D gene is possibly TRBD1 (6 bases). CDR1 MNHEY and CDR2 SMNVEV come from the germline V gene (reference sequence). The germline V and J ends were trimmed by 5 bases and 8 bases, with 12 bases remaining between them. CDR3 length: 12 residues. CDR3 region: CASSAQGQGYTF. DNA of the CDR3: TGTGCCAGCAGTGCCCAGGGGCAAGGCTACACCTTC.

V is TRBV6-5 and J is TRBJ2-3; TRBD1 aligns across 7 bases. In germline, CDR1 is MNHEY, CDR2 SVGAGI. There are 16 residues in the CDR3. V lost 2 bases and J lost 3; bases outside the gene matches: 8. This chain's CDR3 is CASSYRIQGRTDTQYF. DNA of the CDR3: TGTGCCAGCAGTTACCGGATACAGGGGAGAACAGATACGCAGTATTTT.

V is TRBV19 and J is TRBJ2-5; TRBD1 or TRBD2 may be the D gene (6 bases each). CDR1 LNHDA and CDR2 SQIVND come from the germline V gene (reference sequence). Trimming removed 6 bases at V and 4 bases at J, with 9 bases between. CDR3 length equals 12 residues. CDR3 DNA: TGTGCCAGTAGCGGAGGGGGAGAGACCCAGTACTTC. It is translated as CASSGGGETQYF.

The rearrangement links TRBV6-6 to TRBJ2-7, with 8 bases lining up with TRBD1. With 4 bases clipped from V and 2 bases from J, the junction kept 10 bases outside the gene matches. The CDR3 runs 16 residues. CDR1 and CDR2 (germline): MNHNY, SVGAGI (reference sequence). CDR3 in amino acids: CASSSSRGQGPYEQYF. CDR3 in DNA: TGTGCCAGCAGTTCGTCACGTGGACAGGGTCCCTACGAGCAGTACTTC.

CDR3 protein: CASSQGEASYEQYF. DNA of the CDR3: TGCGCCAGCAGCCAGGGGGAGGCCTCCTACGAGCAGTACTTC. The rearrangement joins TRBV4-1 to TRBJ2-5; tentative D call: TRBD2 (6 bases). The J call is in doubt because the DNA end fits TRBJ2-7 better. The CDR3 spans 14 residues. Germline V gives CDR1 MGHRA, CDR2 YSYEKL.

The chain links TRBV18 to TRBJ1-3; maybe TRBD1 (5 bases). V was cut by 6 bases and J by 0 bases, with 12 bases left in between. The CDR3 consists of 15 residues. Germline lookup yields CDR1 KGHSH and CDR2 LQKENI. The CDR3 protein is CASSEQVSSGNTIYF. The CDR3 DNA follows: TGTGCCAGCTCGGAACAGGTCTCCTCTGGAAACACCATATATTTT.

This clone was seen only a few times. The chain links TRBV9 to TRBJ2-7; D possibly corresponds to TRBD1 (6 bases). The CDR3 spans 14 residues. V was shortened by 0 bases and J by 3 bases, with 10 bases between the two germline ends. Per germline, CDR1 SGDLS and CDR2 YYNGEE. CDR3 region: CASSVAQGHYEQYF. The CDR3 DNA follows: TGTGCCAGCAGCGTAGCCCAGGGACACTACGAGCAGTACTTC.

This chain connects TRBV4-1 to TRBJ1-5; no clear D. Germline V lookup: CDR1 MGHRA, CDR2 YSYEKL. This CDR3 is built from 13 residues. The germline V and J ends were trimmed by 1 base and 9 bases, with 10 bases remaining between them. In DNA form, the CDR3 reads TGCGCCAGCAGCCAAGCCAACTCCCCGCCCCAGCATTTT. It encodes CASSQANSPPQHF.

This sequence joins TRBV28 and TRBJ2-7, with a tentative D call TRBD1 (8 bases). Germline CDR1 MDHEN, CDR2 SYDVKM. The CDR3 extends over 14 amino acids. The V gene lost 7 bases and the J gene lost 7 bases, with 20 bases spanning the gap. As DNA, the CDR3 is TGTGCCAGCATTCTGACAGGGGAGGGTAGGGAGCAGTACTTC. Its protein is CASILTGEGREQYF.

This clone was observed a handful of times. This chain connects TRBV5-6 to TRBJ2-1, with a tentative D call TRBD1 (5 bases). The CDR3 spans 15 residues. Germline V gives CDR1 SGHDT, CDR2 YYEEEE. Trimming pared 2 bases from V and 0 bases from J, leaving 9 bases between. The CDR3 spells CASSLGADSYNEQFF. The CDR3 DNA sequence: TGTGCCAGCAGCTTAGGGGCAGACTCCTACAATGAGCAGTTCTTC.

The gene calls are TRBV9 and TRBJ2-7; possibly TRBD2 for D (5 bases). Trimming cost V 3 bases and J 3 bases, with 7 bases left between them. This CDR3 has 12 amino acids. Germline assignment: CDR1 SGDLS and CDR2 YYNGEE. CDR3 DNA sequence: TGTGCCAGCAGCGACACTAGCTACGAGCAGTACTTC. Its protein product is CASSDTSYEQYF.

The chain links TRBV11-3 to TRBJ2-7, with 9 bases aligning to TRBD2. This CDR3 has 15 residues. Germline CDR1 is SGHNT and CDR2 is YENEEA. After removal of 3 bases from V and 5 bases from J, the junction contained 8 bases not matched to a gene. The CDR3 protein is CASSLGSGSIDEQYF. CDR3 in DNA: TGTGCCAGCAGCTTGGGTAGCGGGAGTATCGACGAGCAGTACTTC.

CDR3 region: CSVMVTTDTQYF. As DNA, the CDR3 is TGCAGCGTTATGGTAACAACAGATACGCAGTATTTT. The chain carries TRBV29-1 and TRBJ2-3; unclear D gene. Trimming shortened V by 5 bases and J by 3 bases, and 9 bases separated the two germline ends. The germline V gene has CDR1 SQVTM and CDR2 ANQGSEA. This CDR3 contains 12 residues.

The genes are TRBV4-2 and TRBJ2-7, with a possible D match to TRBD1 (5 bases). Germline V gene data show CDR1 as LGHNA and CDR2 as YNFKEQ. The ends were cut back, 2 bases at V and 7 bases at J, with 15 bases in the middle. The CDR3 spans 14 residues. The CDR3 bases are TGTGCCAGCAGCCAACTTCAGGGCTTTGGGGAGCAGTACTTC. Translated: CASSQLQGFGEQYF.

J is TRBJ2-7 and V is TRBV5-6; D is uncertain. Germline CDR1 and CDR2: SGHDT and YYEEEE. The V gene lost 0 bases and the J gene lost 4 bases, with 5 bases spanning the gap. This CDR3 contains 12 residues. The CDR3 spells CASSLGGYEQYF. Written as DNA, the CDR3 is TGTGCCAGCAGCTTGGGAGGTTACGAGCAGTACTTC.

The chain uses TRBV6-4 and TRBJ1-4; TRBD1 matches 8 bases. From germline, CDR1 is MRHNA and CDR2 SNTAGT. Trimming took 6 bases from V and 5 from J; bases not matched to a gene: 8. CDR3 length: 15 amino acids. The DNA for the CDR3 is TGTGCCAGCAGAGCTACGGACAGGGTGAATGAAAAACTGTTTTTT. It specifies CASRATDRVNEKLFF.

This clone has a handful of counts. The chain links TRBV6-7 to TRBJ1-1, with unresolved D. TRBV6-7 belongs to the ORF category, with a function that is uncertain. Trimming left V 1 base short and J 4 bases short, with 10 bases between. The CDR3 extends over 14 amino acids. The CDR3 loop is CASSYYPGSTEAFF. The CDR3 DNA reads as TGTGCCAGCAGTTACTATCCTGGGAGCACTGAAGCTTTCTTT.

This chain uses TRBV6-4 with TRBJ2-2, with D uncertain. V was cut by 5 bases and J by 0 bases, with 7 bases left in between. Looked up from germline, CDR1 is MRHNA and CDR2 is SNTAGT. The CDR3 length is 14 residues. DNA for the CDR3: TGTGCCAGCAGTAGATTGCCGAACACCGGGGAGCTGTTTTTT. Translated, it gives CASSRLPNTGELFF.

The rearrangement uses TRBV28 and TRBJ1-3, with D maybe TRBD1 (5 bases). From germline, CDR1 is MDHEN and CDR2 SYDVKM. This CDR3 is built from 14 residues. The V end was cut by 6 bases, the J end by 2 bases, with 11 bases between. CDR3 DNA: TGTGCCAGCAGCCATCAGGGCGCTGGAAACACCATATATTTT. Translated: CASSHQGAGNTIYF. Full variable domain (outside the CDR3, taken from reference TRBV28 and TRBJ1-3): DVKVTQSSRYLVKRTGEKVFLECVQDMDHENMFWYRQDPGLGLRLIYFSYDVKMKEKGDIPEGYSVSREKKERFSLILESASTNQTSMYLCASSHQGAGNTIYFGEGSWLTVV.

This chain joins TRBV5-4 and TRBJ2-1; D ambiguous. CDR1 is SGHNT and CDR2 is YYREEE in the germline V gene (reference sequence). The V and J ends lost 2 bases and 8 bases respectively, with 17 bases between them. The CDR3 extends over 15 amino acids. The CDR3 loop reads CASSFGGTARDEQFF. The CDR3 DNA is TGTGCCAGCAGCTTCGGCGGTACCGCCCGGGATGAGCAGTTCTTC.

The genes are TRBV15 and TRBJ2-1; D uncertain. The CDR3 has 12 residues. Per the germline V gene, CDR1 is LNHNV and CDR2 is YYDKDF (reference sequence). V gave up 3 bases and J gave up 9 bases, with 9 bases separating them. The CDR3 loop reads CATSRDRSEQFF. CDR3 DNA sequence: TGTGCCACCAGCAGGGATCGGAGTGAGCAGTTCTTC.

The sample holds a few counts of this clone. The V call is TRBV29-1, the J call TRBJ2-4, with D uncertain. The V end was cut by 1 base, the J end by 4 bases, with 8 bases between. This CDR3 is 13 amino acids long. The germline gives CDR1 SQVTM, CDR2 ANQGSEA. The CDR3 nucleotides read TGCAGCGTTGAAGTTCTGGGGAAAAACATTCAGTACTTC. This translates into CSVEVLGKNIQYF. Drawing the rest from reference TRBV29-1 and TRBJ2-4, the complete variable domain is SAVISQKPSRDICQRGTSLTIQCQVDSQVTMMFWYRQQPGQSLTLIATANQGSEATYESGFVIDKFPISRPNLTFSTLTVSNMSPEDSSIYLCSVEVLGKNIQYFGAGTRLSVL.

This clone showed up just a few times. The chain uses TRBV19 and TRBJ2-5, with a tentative D call TRBD1 (5 bases). Germline CDR1 LNHDA, CDR2 SQIVND (reference sequence). V was pared by 6 bases and J by 5 bases, with 10 bases between. The CDR3 contains 12 residues. The CDR3 spells CASRQAGETQYF. The DNA for the CDR3 is TGTGCCAGTAGACAGGCCGGGGAGACCCAGTACTTC.